This T cell receptor beta chain stems from a study of T cell responses to AZD1222 COVID-19 vaccine. General study results and limits: Repertoire collection took place solely once the T cell response had peaked.

In regard to this clone: Its specificity is not known.

Clones were read by immunoSEQ multiplex PCR, and TCRdb kept only the in-frame ones, dropping some. The table has tens of thousands of clones, just over 90% seen once. The CDR3 contains 12 residues. Trimming cost V 1 base and J 6 bases, with 3 bases left between them. Germline V CDR1 and CDR2: SGHNT, YENEEA. This clonotype was sampled from an adult who received the MenACWY meningococcal vaccine as a control. V and J are TRBV11-3 and TRBJ2-2, with unresolved D. Specimen: peripheral blood, collected 28 days after the second dose of the MenACWY control vaccine. CDR3 coding DNA: TGTGCCAGCAGCTTAGGATCCGGGGAGCTGTTTTTT. Amino acids: CASSLGSGELFF.